The rows below give T cell receptor beta chains drawn from one sample of a study of graft-versus-host responses after intestinal transplantation. TCRdb keeps only in-frame clones here, not all; method: immunoSEQ multiplex PCR. The data hold about 98,000 clones, with roughly 82% observed a single time. The source material was PBMCs, sampled 255 days after intestinal transplant. The receptors here all came from a human patient who received an intestinal transplant, so some T cells may come from the graft donor. The CDR3 runs from the conserved cysteine through the conserved F or W. Fields, in order: J gene, D gene, V gene, CDR3 protein. The D gene is left open where the match is weak.

TRBJ2-1	TRBD1	TRBV27	CASSFGGTGLNEQFF
TRBJ2-5	NA	TRBV29-1	CSVDTGLGETQYF
TRBJ2-3	TRBD2	TRBV9	CASSVGSSGGTDTQYF
TRBJ1-2	NA	TRBV28	CASSWRGRPNYGYTF
TRBJ1-2	TRBD1	TRBV19	CASSTYRGQRPYTF
TRBJ1-5	TRBD1	TRBV6-1	CASSTGEAQPQHF
TRBJ2-2	NA	TRBV28	CASSTPWGLRGVGTGELFF
TRBJ2-2	TRBD2	TRBV4-1	CASSHTGGGELFF
TRBJ2-1	TRBD1	TRBV18	CASSPRQGNEQFF
TRBJ2-2	TRBD2	TRBV19	CASSIGLAGVIAGELFF
TRBJ2-3	TRBD1	TRBV28	CASSERQGTPLDISTDTQYF
TRBJ2-1	TRBD2	TRBV9	CASSVEGKASGSDEQFF
TRBJ1-6	NA	TRBV25-1	CASSELGEALHF
TRBJ2-3	TRBD2	TRBV6-5	CASSYGASGGTDTQYF
TRBJ2-5	TRBD2	TRBV6-1	CASSERRGGGQTQYF
TRBJ2-7	TRBD1	TRBV2	CASLRTGQGLGLYEQYF
TRBJ2-3	NA	TRBV27	CASRISGFSTDTQYF
TRBJ1-2	NA	TRBV5-4	CASSFSQVPAGGYTF
TRBJ2-2	NA	TRBV19	CASTGLGGTGELFF
TRBJ2-3	TRBD2	TRBV14	CASSQDRTSGVDTQYF
TRBJ1-5	TRBD1	TRBV7-9	CASSQGGAGQPQHF
TRBJ2-7	NA	TRBV29-1	CSVGGAANSYEQYF
TRBJ1-4	NA	TRBV5-4	CASLIWAETNEKLFF
TRBJ1-5	TRBD1	TRBV28	CASSLGGQGANQPQHF
TRBJ1-5	TRBD1	TRBV7-6	CASSSRGPGQPQHF
TRBJ2-7	TRBD1	TRBV11-2	CASSFSRTGGSYYEQYF
TRBJ1-2	NA	TRBV27	CASSYLTGGSLYGYTF
TRBJ1-2	NA	TRBV19	CASTLGQTNYGYTF
TRBJ1-2	NA	TRBV6-1	CASSESTPLYGYTF
TRBJ2-7	NA	TRBV6-1	CASTLSGKGEQYF
TRBJ1-2	NA	TRBV28	CASSLGGVEGYTF
TRBJ2-3	NA	TRBV15	CATSREWRGRVTDTQYF
TRBJ1-1	NA	TRBV2	CASKMVNTEAFF
TRBJ2-7	NA	TRBV27	CASSLTSTYEQYF
TRBJ1-6	NA	TRBV28	CASRGNYNSPLHF
TRBJ2-7	TRBD1	TRBV2	CASRDRGFYEQYF
TRBJ2-5	NA	TRBV4-3	CASSQSLGQETQYF
TRBJ2-2	NA	TRBV4-2	CASSQDPLAGNGELFF
TRBJ1-1	NA	TRBV6-4	CASSDWQMNTEAFF
TRBJ2-5	NA	TRBV25-1	CARQGLHQETQYF
TRBJ1-1	NA	TRBV6-4	CASSEQRNTEAFF
TRBJ1-3	NA	TRBV4-3	CASSQDSRNTIYF
TRBJ1-1	NA	TRBV28	CASSLRENTEAFF
TRBJ2-1	NA	TRBV28	CASYSRGLTATEQFF
TRBJ2-2	NA	TRBV5-6	CASSNPKESNTGELFF
TRBJ2-1	TRBD2	TRBV13	CASSSAGTSGSSYNEQFF
TRBJ1-2	NA	TRBV27	CASSLGRGYYGYTF
TRBJ2-7	TRBD2	TRBV29-1	CSVLTSGASYEQYF
TRBJ2-1	NA	TRBV4-2	CASSHPTFRDLGDNEQFF
TRBJ1-5	TRBD1	TRBV2	CASSEGRGLSSNQPQHF
TRBJ2-1	TRBD2	TRBV2	CASSRPGLAGPSSYNEQFF
TRBJ2-7	TRBD2	TRBV2	CASTFRGVLSYEQYF
TRBJ2-2	TRBD1	TRBV13	CASSLEGQGGRTGELFF